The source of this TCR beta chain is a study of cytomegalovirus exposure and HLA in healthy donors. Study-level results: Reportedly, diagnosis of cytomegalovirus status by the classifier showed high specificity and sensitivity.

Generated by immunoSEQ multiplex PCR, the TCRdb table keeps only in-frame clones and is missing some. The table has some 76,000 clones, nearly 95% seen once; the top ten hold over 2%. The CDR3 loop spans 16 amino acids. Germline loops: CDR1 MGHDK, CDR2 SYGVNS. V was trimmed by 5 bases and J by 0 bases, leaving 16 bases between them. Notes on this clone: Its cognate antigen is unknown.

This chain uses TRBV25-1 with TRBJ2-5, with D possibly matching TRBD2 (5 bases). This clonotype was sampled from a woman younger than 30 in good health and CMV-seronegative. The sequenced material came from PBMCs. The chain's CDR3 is CASSTNRGPNQETQYF. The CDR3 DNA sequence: TGTGCCAGCAGTACCAACCGCGGGCCAAACCAAGAGACCCAGTACTTC. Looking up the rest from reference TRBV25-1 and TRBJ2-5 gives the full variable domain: EADIYQTPRYLVIGTGKKITLECSQTMGHDKMYWYQQDPGMELHLIHYSYGVNSTEKGDLSSESTVSRIRTEHFPLTLESARPSHTSQYLCASSTNRGPNQETQYFGPGTRLLVL.